This T cell receptor beta chain was sequenced for a study of blood T cells in healthy people across ages. Study conclusions and caveats: Versus aged donors, long-lived donors had higher diversity and more naive CD4+ cells. Samples with more naive T cells showed higher observed beta diversity.

In terms of origin and age, donors were healthy Caucasian individuals from Russia aged roughly 6 to 95. PCR was performed a second time for about 7 to 12 cycles using a sample-barcoded 5' primer and a J-beta primer mix. Each cDNA molecule received a tag from a template-switch adaptor that had 12 random nucleotides. MiXCR, run by TCRdb on the 5' RACE reads, gives a single entry per CDR3 protein. Among some 1,800,000 distinct CDR3 sequences listed, about two fifths were seen once. Concerning this clonotype: Its specificity is not known.

The V end was cut by 7 bases, the J end by 1 base, with 14 bases between. Per the germline V gene, CDR1 is SQVTM and CDR2 is ANQGSEA. This CDR3 contains 14 residues. Sample: blood. This receptor was identified in a human donor in good health. This rearrangement joins TRBV29-1 to TRBJ2-1, with a weak D call TRBD1 (5 bases). As DNA, the CDR3 is TGCAGCGCAAGGGGTCAACGGTCCTACAATGAGCAGTTCTTC. This encodes CSARGQRSYNEQFF.